Listed here are 32 T cell receptor beta chains from one sample, sequenced in a study of OX40 agonist ivuxolimab in advanced cancers. TCRdb's copy holds only in-frame clones and misses some; the assay was immunoSEQ multiplex PCR. The data show roughly 39,000 clones, with more than 80% seen just once and approximately 6% held by the top ten. The sequenced sample was CD4+ or CD8+ T cells sorted from blood, obtained in a trial of the OX40 agonist ivuxolimab. These receptors were collected from an adult with an advanced solid tumor such as melanoma, head and neck, liver or kidney cancer.

This rearrangement joins TRBV12-5 to TRBJ2-3; TRBD2 is a possible D gene (6 bases). The germline gives CDR1 LGHNT, CDR2 FRNRAP. This CDR3 has 18 residues. Trimming removed 0 bases at V and 4 bases at J, with 20 bases between. The CDR3 spells CASGLVRAAGLLPDTQYF. CDR3 sequence (DNA): TGTGCTAGTGGTTTGGTAAGGGCCGCGGGATTACTCCCAGATACGCAGTATTTT.

The chain is built from TRBV18 and TRBJ2-1; 9 bases align to TRBD2. This CDR3 comprises 15 residues. Germline CDR1 is KGHSH and CDR2 is LQKENI. The trim removed 6 bases at V and 4 bases at J, leaving 7 bases unmatched. This CDR3 is CASSLSGSPYNEQFF. DNA for the CDR3: TGTGCCAGCTCTCTTAGCGGGAGCCCTTACAATGAGCAGTTCTTC.

This sequence joins TRBV5-5 and TRBJ2-7; possible D gene TRBD2, 6 bases. Germline CDR1 SGHKS, CDR2 YYEKEE (reference sequence). V dropped 4 bases and J dropped 10 bases, with 9 bases sitting between them. The CDR3 contains 10 residues. The CDR3 nucleotides read TGTGCCAGCAGCAACGGGAGACAGTACTTC. Protein product: CASSNGRQYF.

This chain joins TRBV4-2 and TRBJ2-6; 8 nucleotides match TRBD2. The V gene end was trimmed by 0 bases and the J gene end by 12 bases; junction bases not matched to a gene: 10. This CDR3 has 16 amino acids. The germline CDR1 and CDR2 sequences are LGHNA and YNFKEQ. CDR3 residues: CASSQDLSGVQGVLTF. CDR3 DNA: TGTGCCAGCAGCCAAGATCTTAGCGGGGTGCAGGGCGTCCTGACTTTC.

The chain has TRBV28 and TRBJ1-1; 10 positions agree with TRBD1. CDR3 length: 13 residues. Germline trimming cut 5 bases from V and 4 bases from J; bases unmatched to any gene: 1. In germline, CDR1 is MDHEN, CDR2 SYDVKM. CDR3 in DNA: TGTGCCAGCAGTAGGGACAGGGGCACTGAAGCTTTCTTT. Protein product: CASSRDRGTEAFF.

The chain employs TRBV14 and TRBJ1-1; the D is unclear. This CDR3 has 13 amino acids. From germline, CDR1 is SGHDN and CDR2 FVKESK. Trimming took 4 bases from V and 4 from J, leaving 10 bases between them. CDR3 sequence: CASSPQAGTEAFF. CDR3 sequence (DNA): TGTGCCAGCAGCCCCCAGGCGGGCACTGAAGCTTTCTTT.

The chain carries TRBV7-3 and TRBJ2-5; 8 bases are a match to TRBD2. Trimming removed 5 bases from V and 5 bases from J; junction bases left unmatched: 10. CDR3 length: 15 residues. Germline loops: CDR1 SGHTA, CDR2 FQGTGA. The CDR3 sequence: CASSPRGGSEETQYF. As DNA, the CDR3 is TGTGCCAGCAGCCCCCGGGGGGGGTCGGAGGAGACCCAGTACTTC. The full variable domain, with the rest looked up from reference TRBV7-3 and TRBJ2-5, is GAGVSQTPSNKVTEKGKYVELRCDPISGHTALYWYRQSLGQGPEFLIYFQGTGAADDSGLPNDRFFAVRPEGSVSTLKIQRTERGDSAVYLCASSPRGGSEETQYFGPGTRLLVL.

The CDR3 region is CASSGRHLSYEQYF. The CDR3 DNA follows: TGTGCCAGCAGTGGAAGACACCTCTCCTACGAGCAGTACTTC. The chain joins TRBV6-1 to TRBJ2-7; no definite D call. Germline lookup yields CDR1 MNHNS and CDR2 SASEGT. V shed 4 bases and J shed 0 bases, with 10 bases lying between them. This CDR3 spans 14 amino acids.

The chain recombines TRBV2 with TRBJ2-7; 7 nucleotides match TRBD1. The CDR3 has 16 amino acids. V shed 4 bases and J 1 base; nucleotides not matched to a gene: 10. Germline CDR1 SNHLY, CDR2 FYNNEI. The chain's CDR3 is CASSVGRQGGSYEQYF. CDR3 nucleotides: TGTGCCAGCAGTGTTGGGCGACAGGGTGGGTCCTACGAGCAGTACTTC.

The rearrangement uses TRBV5-6 and TRBJ2-3; weak D call: TRBD1 (5 bases). The CDR3 is 13 residues long. CDR1 and CDR2 from the germline V gene are SGHDT and YYEEEE. The V end was cut by 4 bases, the J end by 1 base, with 7 bases between. CDR3 sequence (DNA): TGTGCCAGCAGCCTAGGGGGCACAGATACGCAGTATTTT. This gives the protein CASSLGGTDTQYF.

This clone was seen once. The CDR3 loop reads CASSIPGQGIYEQYF. For the CDR3, the DNA is TGTGCCAGTAGTATTCCGGGACAGGGAATCTACGAGCAGTACTTC. This chain links TRBV19 with TRBJ2-7, with 9 positions matching TRBD1. V lost 3 bases and J lost 3; bases outside the gene matches: 6. This CDR3 contains 15 residues. Germline V gene sequence: CDR1 LNHDA, CDR2 SQIVND (reference sequence).

This clone was detected a few times. V is TRBV5-1 and J is TRBJ2-5, with D possibly being TRBD1 (6 bases). The V gene's germline CDR1 is SGHRS and CDR2 YFSETQ. Trimming shortened V by 0 bases and J by 9 bases, and 18 bases separated the two germline ends. The CDR3 has 15 residues. The chain's CDR3 is CASSLAPDSAMAQYF. CDR3 DNA sequence: TGCGCCAGCAGCTTGGCCCCGGACAGCGCGATGGCCCAGTACTTC. The full variable domain, in which reference TRBV5-1 and TRBJ2-5 provide the parts outside the CDR3, is KAGVTQTPRYLIKTRGQQVTLSCSPISGHRSVSWYQQTPGQGLQFLFEYFSETQRNKGNFPGRFSGRQFSNSRSEMNVSTLELGDSALYLCASSLAPDSAMAQYFGPGTRLLVL.

The genes are TRBV4-1 and TRBJ2-7; D is unclear. V was shortened by 0 bases and J by 2 bases, with 11 bases between the two germline ends. The CDR3 has 15 amino acids. Germline-derived CDR1 and CDR2 are MGHRA and YSYEKL. The CDR3: CASSQDGAVTYEQYF. For the CDR3, the DNA is TGCGCCAGCAGCCAAGATGGAGCAGTGACCTACGAGCAGTACTTC.

CDR3 in DNA: TGTGCCAGCAGAACGACCGGGACAGGGATAAACACCATATATTTT. Its translation is CASRTTGTGINTIYF. V and J are TRBV5-8 and TRBJ1-3; 9 positions match TRBD1. This CDR3 region has 15 residues. Germline V gene lookup returns CDR1 SGHTS and CDR2 YDEGEE. V trimming: 5 bases; J trimming: 6 bases; junction bases outside the gene matches: 9.

The J gene is TRBJ1-2, the V gene TRBV5-5; TRBD1 matches at 7 bases. CDR1 is SGHKS, CDR2 YYEKEE, per germline (reference sequence). With 7 bases clipped from V and 4 bases from J, the junction kept 7 bases outside the gene matches. The CDR3 has 13 amino acids. The CDR3 reads CASAIQGSYGYTF. CDR3 DNA sequence: TGTGCCAGCGCCATACAGGGGAGCTATGGCTACACCTTC.

The rearrangement uses TRBV27 and TRBJ1-1; D ambiguous. CDR3 size: 13 residues. The V and J ends lost 3 bases and 6 bases respectively, with 11 bases between them. Germline V gene lookup returns CDR1 MNHEY and CDR2 SMNVEV (reference sequence). For the CDR3, the DNA is TGTGCCAGCAGTTTCCTGAATACGGCTGAAGCTTTCTTT. Its protein is CASSFLNTAEAFF.

This chain links TRBV18 with TRBJ1-4; no clear D. V dropped 4 bases and J dropped 2 bases, with 11 bases sitting between them. This CDR3 contains 15 residues. Germline V gene data show CDR1 as KGHSH and CDR2 as LQKENI. The CDR3: CASSRTEATNEKLFF. Here the CDR3 DNA reads TGTGCCAGCTCACGGACCGAGGCGACTAATGAAAAACTGTTTTTT.

This chain connects TRBV18 to TRBJ1-1, with D possibly TRBD1 on 6 matching bases. Between the trimmed V and J ends, which lost 2 bases and 3 bases, there was a span of 10 bases. The CDR3 length is 14 residues. In germline, CDR1 is KGHSH, CDR2 LQKENI. The CDR3 reads CASSPAQGYTEAFF. The CDR3 DNA reads as TGTGCCAGCTCACCAGCTCAGGGGTACACTGAAGCTTTCTTT.

This chain links TRBV27 with TRBJ2-2; D unresolved. Trimming left V 4 bases short and J 2 bases short, with 5 bases between. This CDR3 comprises 13 residues. The V gene's germline CDR1 is MNHEY and CDR2 SMNVEV (reference sequence). This CDR3 is CASSYQNTGELFF. CDR3 bases: TGTGCCAGCAGTTATCAAAACACCGGGGAGCTGTTTTTT.

The chain has TRBV12-5 and TRBJ2-1; 10 nucleotides match TRBD2. This CDR3 region has 14 residues. Per germline, CDR1 LGHNT and CDR2 FRNRAP. V lost 11 bases, J lost 3 bases, and 7 bases stayed unmatched. The CDR3 bases are TGTGCTTCTAGCGGGAGACGTGGCTACAATGAGCAGTTCTTC. This gives the protein CASSGRRGYNEQFF.

The J gene is TRBJ1-2, the V gene TRBV7-8; the match to TRBD1 covers 8 bases. CDR3 length: 15 residues. V gave up 2 bases and J gave up 2 bases; unmatched junction bases: 4. Looked up from germline, CDR1 is SGHVS and CDR2 is FQNEAQ. The CDR3 is CASSLIQGENYGYTF. The CDR3 DNA reads TGTGCCAGCAGCTTAATACAGGGGGAGAACTATGGCTACACCTTC.

For this clone: At one end the junction does not follow the germline gene, possibly because of a read error. V gene TRBV20-1 combines with J gene TRBJ2-5; D might be TRBD2 (6 bases). CDR3 length equals 10 residues. Germline V gene lookup returns CDR1 DFQATT and CDR2 SNEGSKA (reference sequence). The DNA for the CDR3 is TGCAGTGCTAGAGGGGATAGCGGAGACTTC. Residues: CSARGDSGDF.

V gene TRBV4-2 combines with J gene TRBJ2-7, with 7 nucleotides matching TRBD2. The CDR3 has 16 residues. The germline CDR1 and CDR2 sequences are LGHNA and YNFKEQ. J gave up 0 bases and V 5 bases, and 10 bases lay outside the gene matches. As DNA, the CDR3 is TGTGCCAGCAGCTTGGCCGGGGCTAGCGGCTCCTACGAGCAGTACTTC. Translating it yields CASSLAGASGSYEQYF.

This chain connects TRBV5-1 to TRBJ2-3; 8 bases map to TRBD1. The CDR3 loop spans 14 amino acids. With 3 bases clipped from V and 3 bases from J, the junction kept 3 bases outside the gene matches. In germline, CDR1 is SGHRS, CDR2 YFSETQ. CDR3 in amino acids: CASSSGQGTDTQYF. CDR3 DNA sequence: TGCGCCAGCAGCTCAGGACAGGGAACAGATACGCAGTATTTT.

The chain joins TRBV11-2 to TRBJ2-5; no reliable D call. Germline CDR1 and CDR2: SGHAT and FQNNGV. Trimming pared 2 bases from V and 0 bases from J, leaving 7 bases between. CDR3 length: 14 residues. The CDR3 coding sequence is TGTGCCAGCAGCTTAAAAGTTTACCAAGAGACCCAGTACTTC. It translates to CASSLKVYQETQYF.

The chain recombines TRBV19 with TRBJ2-3, with no clear D. The CDR3 sequence is 14 residues long. The germline gives CDR1 LNHDA, CDR2 SQIVND (reference sequence). Trimming shortened V by 3 bases and J by 0 bases, and 7 bases separated the two germline ends. The CDR3 spells CASSMGSSTDTQYF. DNA of the CDR3: TGTGCCAGTAGTATGGGCAGCAGCACAGATACGCAGTATTTT.

The V call is TRBV30, the J call TRBJ2-2, with 7 positions matching TRBD2. Germline CDR1 is GTSNPN and CDR2 is SVGIG (reference sequence). V was pared by 5 bases and J by 8 bases, with 5 bases of the junction left unmatched. The CDR3 sequence is 12 residues long. The CDR3 sequence is CAWELGGGELFF. In nucleotides, the CDR3 is TGTGCCTGGGAGCTGGGAGGGGGGGAGCTGTTTTTT.

J is TRBJ2-7 and V is TRBV14, with 10 positions matching TRBD2. Germline CDR1 is SGHDN and CDR2 is FVKESK. V shed 0 bases, J shed 5 bases, and the junction held 16 bases outside the gene matches. The CDR3 covers 19 residues. The CDR3: CASSQDQEGASGSRHEQYF. In DNA form, the CDR3 reads TGTGCCAGCAGCCAAGACCAAGAGGGGGCTAGCGGGAGTCGTCACGAGCAGTACTTC. The whole variable domain, filled in from reference TRBV14 and TRBJ2-7, reads EAGVTQFPSHSVIEKGQTVTLRCDPISGHDNLYWYRRVMGKEIKFLLHFVKESKQDESGMPNNRFLAERTGGTYSTLKVQPAELEDSGVYFCASSQDQEGASGSRHEQYFGPGTRLTVT.

The rearrangement uses TRBV7-9 and TRBJ2-1, with 13 positions matching TRBD2. CDR3 length: 16 residues. J gave up 9 bases and V 5 bases, and 10 bases lay outside the gene matches. CDR1 and CDR2 (germline): SEHNR, FQNEAQ (reference sequence). CDR3 sequence (DNA): TGTGCCAGCAGCCGAAATCCCGGGACTAGCGGGACTGAGCAGTTCTTC. This gives the protein CASSRNPGTSGTEQFF.

This clone was found a few times. The V gene is TRBV19, the J gene TRBJ1-2; 8 nucleotides align to TRBD1. V lost 5 bases and J lost 0; bases outside the gene matches: 5. This CDR3 has 15 residues. CDR1 is LNHDA and CDR2 is SQIVND in the germline V gene (reference sequence). CDR3 loop: CASSPQGAANYGYTF. In nucleotides, the CDR3 is TGTGCCAGTAGTCCTCAGGGGGCCGCTAACTATGGCTACACCTTC.

This chain links TRBV4-1 with TRBJ2-1; D is uncertain. CDR1 is MGHRA, CDR2 YSYEKL, per germline. This CDR3 is built from 16 residues. V was pared by 1 base and J by 4 bases, with 14 bases between. As DNA, the CDR3 is TGCGCCAGCAGCCAAGCTTCGCTAAACCTTTACAATGAGCAGTTCTTC. Its translation is CASSQASLNLYNEQFF.

The V call is TRBV29-1, the J call TRBJ2-7, with D maybe TRBD1 (6 bases). This CDR3 has 13 amino acids. Trimming shortened V by 4 bases and J by 2 bases, and 12 bases separated the two germline ends. Germline V gene sequence: CDR1 SQVTM, CDR2 ANQGSEA. CDR3 sequence reads: CSVARDKTYEQYF. In DNA, the CDR3 is TGCAGCGTTGCCCGGGACAAGACCTACGAGCAGTACTTC.